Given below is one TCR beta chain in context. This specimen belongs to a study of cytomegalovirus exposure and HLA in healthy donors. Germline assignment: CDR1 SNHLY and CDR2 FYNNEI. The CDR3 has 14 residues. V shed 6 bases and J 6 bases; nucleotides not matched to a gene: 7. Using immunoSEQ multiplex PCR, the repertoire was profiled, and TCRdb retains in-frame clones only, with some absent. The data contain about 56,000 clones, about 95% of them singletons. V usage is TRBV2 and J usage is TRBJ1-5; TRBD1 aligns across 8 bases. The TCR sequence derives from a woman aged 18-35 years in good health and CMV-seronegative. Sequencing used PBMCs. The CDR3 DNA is TGTGCCAGCAGCCTACAGGGGGAGGGTCAGCCCCAGCATTTT. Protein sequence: CASSLQGEGQPQHF.